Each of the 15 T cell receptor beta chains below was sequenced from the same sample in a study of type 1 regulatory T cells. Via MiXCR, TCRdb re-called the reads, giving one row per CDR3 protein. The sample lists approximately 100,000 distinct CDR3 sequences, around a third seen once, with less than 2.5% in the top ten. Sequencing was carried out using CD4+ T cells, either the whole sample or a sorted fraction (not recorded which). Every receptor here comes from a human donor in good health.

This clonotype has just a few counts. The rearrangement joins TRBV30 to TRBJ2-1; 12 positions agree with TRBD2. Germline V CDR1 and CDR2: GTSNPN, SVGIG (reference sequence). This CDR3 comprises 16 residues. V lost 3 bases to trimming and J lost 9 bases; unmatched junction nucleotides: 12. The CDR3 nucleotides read TGTGCCTGGAGCTTAAGAGGACTAGCGGGACTGGCTGAGCAGTTCTTC. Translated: CAWSLRGLAGLAEQFF.

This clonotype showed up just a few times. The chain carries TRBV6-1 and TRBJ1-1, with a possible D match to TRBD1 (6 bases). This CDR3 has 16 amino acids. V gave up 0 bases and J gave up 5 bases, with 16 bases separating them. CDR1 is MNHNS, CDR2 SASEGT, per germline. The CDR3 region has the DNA TGTGCCAGCAGTGAAGCGGGAGGAGGGGGGCGAACTGAAGCTTTCTTT. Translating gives CASSEAGGGGRTEAFF.

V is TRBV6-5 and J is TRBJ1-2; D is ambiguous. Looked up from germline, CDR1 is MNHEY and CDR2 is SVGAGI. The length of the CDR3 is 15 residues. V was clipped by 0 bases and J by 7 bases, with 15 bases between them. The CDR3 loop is CASSYSGLQSGGYTF. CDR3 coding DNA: TGTGCCAGCAGTTACTCCGGGCTTCAGTCGGGTGGCTACACCTTC.

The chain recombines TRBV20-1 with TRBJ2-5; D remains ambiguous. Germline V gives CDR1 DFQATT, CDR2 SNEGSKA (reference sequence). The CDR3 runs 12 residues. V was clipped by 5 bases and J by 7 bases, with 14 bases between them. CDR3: CSAATAPGTQYF. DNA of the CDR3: TGCAGTGCTGCGACGGCCCCAGGGACCCAGTACTTC.

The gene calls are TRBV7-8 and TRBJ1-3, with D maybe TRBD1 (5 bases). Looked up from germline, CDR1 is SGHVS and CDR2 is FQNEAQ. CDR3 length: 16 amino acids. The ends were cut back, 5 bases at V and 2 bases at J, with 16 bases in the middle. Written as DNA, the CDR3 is TGTGCCAGCAGCCCGATGACACCCAGGGCTGGAAACACCATATATTTT. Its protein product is CASSPMTPRAGNTIYF.

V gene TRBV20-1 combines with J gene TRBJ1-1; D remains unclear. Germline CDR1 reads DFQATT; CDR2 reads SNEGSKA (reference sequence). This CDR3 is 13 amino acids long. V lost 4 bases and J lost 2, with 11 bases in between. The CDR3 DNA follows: TGCAGTGCTAAAAGGGAGTTAAACACTGAAGCTTTCTTT. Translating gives CSAKRELNTEAFF.

The CDR3 DNA reads TGTGCCAGCAGCTTAGGGAAGGGTAGCGGGGCCACAGATACGCAGTATTTT. It specifies CASSLGKGSGATDTQYF. V and J are TRBV11-2 and TRBJ2-3, with 8 bases fitting TRBD2. Germline V gives CDR1 SGHAT, CDR2 FQNNGV. The V gene end was trimmed by 1 base and the J gene end by 2 bases; junction bases not matched to a gene: 8. This CDR3 has 17 amino acids.

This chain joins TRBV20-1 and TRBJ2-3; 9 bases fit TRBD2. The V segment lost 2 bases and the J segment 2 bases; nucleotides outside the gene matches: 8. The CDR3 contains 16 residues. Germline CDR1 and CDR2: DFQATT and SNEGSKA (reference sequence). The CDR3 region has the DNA TGCAGTGCTAGACTTCCAGCGGGAGGACACACAGATACGCAGTATTTT. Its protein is CSARLPAGGHTDTQYF.

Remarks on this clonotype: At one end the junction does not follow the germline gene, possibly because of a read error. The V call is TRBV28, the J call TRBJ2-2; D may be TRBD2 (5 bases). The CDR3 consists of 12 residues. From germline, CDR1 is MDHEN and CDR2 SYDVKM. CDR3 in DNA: TGTGCCAGCAGTACCCCCACCGGGGAGCTGCTTTTT. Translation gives CASSTPTGELLF.

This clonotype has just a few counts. The CDR3 coding sequence is TGTGCCAGCAGCCAAACTTCAGGGTTACGCAATCAGCCCCAGCATTTT. Protein product: CASSQTSGLRNQPQHF. The V gene is TRBV7-2, the J gene TRBJ1-5; a weak D match, TRBD1 (5 bases). V lost 5 bases and J 2 bases, leaving 16 bases between the germline ends. The CDR3 extends over 16 amino acids. Germline CDR1 reads SGHTA; CDR2 reads FQGNSA.

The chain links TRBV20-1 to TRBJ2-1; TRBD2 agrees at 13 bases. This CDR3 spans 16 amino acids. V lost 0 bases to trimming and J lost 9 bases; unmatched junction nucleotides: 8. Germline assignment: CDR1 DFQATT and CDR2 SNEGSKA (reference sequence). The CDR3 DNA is TGCAGTGCTAGAGATGGGACTAGCGGGATCAGGGGTGAGCAGTTCTTC. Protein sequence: CSARDGTSGIRGEQFF.

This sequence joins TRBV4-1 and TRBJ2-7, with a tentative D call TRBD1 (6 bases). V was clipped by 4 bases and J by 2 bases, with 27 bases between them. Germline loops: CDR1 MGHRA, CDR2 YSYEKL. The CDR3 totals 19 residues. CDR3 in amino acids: CASSRDRQVSGVSPYEQYF. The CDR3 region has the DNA TGCGCCAGCAGCCGCGACCGACAGGTTTCAGGCGTGAGCCCCTACGAGCAGTACTTC.

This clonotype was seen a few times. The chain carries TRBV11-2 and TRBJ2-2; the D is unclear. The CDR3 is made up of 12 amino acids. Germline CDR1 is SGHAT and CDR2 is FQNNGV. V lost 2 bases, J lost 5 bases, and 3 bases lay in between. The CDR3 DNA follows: TGTGCCAGCAGCTTACGGACCGGGGAGCTGTTTTTT. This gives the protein CASSLRTGELFF.

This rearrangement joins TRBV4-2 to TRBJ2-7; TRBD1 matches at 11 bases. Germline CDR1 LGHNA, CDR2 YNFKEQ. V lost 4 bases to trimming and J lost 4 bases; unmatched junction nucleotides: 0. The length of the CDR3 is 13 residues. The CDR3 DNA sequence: TGTGCCAGCAGCCGGGACAGGGGGTACGAGCAGTACTTC. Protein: CASSRDRGYEQYF.

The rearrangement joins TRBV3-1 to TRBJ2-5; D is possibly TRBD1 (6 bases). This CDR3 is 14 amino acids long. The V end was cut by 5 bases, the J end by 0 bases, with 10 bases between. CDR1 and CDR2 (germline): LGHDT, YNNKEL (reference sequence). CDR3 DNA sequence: TGTGCCAGCAGCACCGGACAGTACCAAGAGACCCAGTACTTC. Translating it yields CASSTGQYQETQYF.